These 3 T cell receptor beta chains came from one sample sequenced in a study of cytomegalovirus exposure and HLA in healthy donors. It was with 60 Vbeta and 13 Jbeta primers that the PCR ran. Measured with immunoSEQ multiplex PCR; TCRdb has only the in-frame clones, and not every one. The profile shows under 150,000 clones, roughly 9.6% of them singletons. The sample consisted of PBMCs. These receptors came from a middle-aged woman in good health and CMV-seropositive.

This clone was seen only a few times. This same CDR3 is encoded by further DNA sequences in the sample. This sequence joins TRBV2 and TRBJ2-5; D is possibly TRBD2 (6 bases). This CDR3 region has 13 residues. Trimming shortened V by 4 bases and J by 4 bases, and 10 bases separated the two germline ends. Germline lookup yields CDR1 SNHLY and CDR2 FYNNEI. CDR3 protein: CASSGDSGETQYF. DNA of the CDR3: TGTGCCAGCAGTGGTGATAGCGGAGAGACCCAGTACTTC.

This clone was recorded a few times. This chain links TRBV4-1 with TRBJ2-7; 8 nucleotides agree with TRBD1. Trimming removed 4 bases from V and 2 bases from J; junction bases left unmatched: 13. From germline, CDR1 is MGHRA and CDR2 YSYEKL. This CDR3 region has 17 residues. The CDR3 is CASSLNTRDRRAYEQYF. CDR3 coding DNA: TGCGCCAGCAGCCTAAATACCCGGGACAGGAGAGCCTACGAGCAGTACTTC.

This clone was observed a few times. The rearrangement links TRBV6-1 to TRBJ2-7, with 8 bases matching TRBD1. Germline assignment: CDR1 MNHNS and CDR2 SASEGT. CDR3 length: 13 residues. V was pared by 9 bases and J by 2 bases, with 6 bases of the junction left unmatched. In DNA form, the CDR3 reads TGTGCCAGTATAGACAGGGGCGCCTACGAGCAGTACTTC. Translated: CASIDRGAYEQYF.